This paragraph reports one T cell receptor (beta chain). Its binding antigen is unknown. Base qualities were left out, and no much larger clone turns up one base away. V loses 1 base, J loses 3 bases, and the germline ends lie 12 bases apart. CDR1 and CDR2 were assigned from the germline V gene as MGHRA and YSYEKL. The CDR3 runs 15 amino acids, cysteine and phenylalanine included. This entry keeps only the CDR3 DNA: 45 bases, framed from base 1. This sample is drawn from a study of blood T cells in healthy people across ages (dated by TCRdb to about 2015). Some background on the complete study: In model experiments, template switching captured roughly one uniquely barcoded TCR beta cDNA molecule for every two T cells. The study analyzed two additional independent replicas of 1 million unique cDNA reads from the same blood draw for two donors, one aged 18 to 29 and one aged 80 or older. Age-related changes in TCR beta repertoire diversity were measured in the study by deep sequencing normalized with unique cDNA molecular identifiers. The donors were divided into four age groups: young (average approximately 16 years), middle-aged (around 37), aged (about 62) and long-lived (about 84). To avoid experimental bias, donors of different ages were spread randomly across the sequencing lanes.

Broader findings and caveats from the paper: Compared with the aged group, the long-lived group had more naive CD4+ T cells, fewer expanded clones and increased TCR diversity, suggesting age selection. Observed TCR beta diversity correlated strongly with the percentage of naive T cells measured by flow cytometry. Estimates of total diversity from one million sequenced T cells were regarded as lower bounds and underestimates. Observed TCR beta diversity per million T cells fell roughly linearly with age, and a significant reduction was already apparent by age roughly 40. Donor CMV infection status was unknown, potentially confounding age-related changes in expanded clonotypes. Bulk unsorted PBMC profiling prevented conclusive comparison of naive and antigen-experienced compartments.

The donors were under 40 Caucasian individuals from Russia, aged 6 to 90 years, who were systemically healthy. Each donor gave around 9.5 milliliters of peripheral blood, collected into EDTA-treated Vacutainer tubes. Ficoll-Paque density-gradient centrifugation was used to isolate PBMCs, with at least 7 million per sample. Trizol reagent was used to extract total RNA from the PBMCs, yielding at least 5 micrograms per sample. For every donor, flow cytometry on a PBMC aliquot measured the percentage of naive CD45RAhigh/CD27high T cells. The library was prepared using 5' RACE. TCRdb records Illumina HiSeq 2500 as the sequencer. A second PCR of roughly 7 to 12 cycles was run with a J-beta primer mix and a sample-barcoded 5' primer. Each TCR beta cDNA molecule received a unique molecular identifier from a template-switch 5' adaptor carrying 12 random nucleotides. Each sample yielded at least 2.5 million CDR3-containing paired-end reads. The Mint cDNA synthesis kit, primed by a TRBC-specific oligonucleotide, was used to synthesize first-strand cDNA from all RNA. Following uracil-DNA glycosylase treatment, all cDNA underwent a first 18-cycle PCR with the universal primers M1SS and BC2_uni_R. The study's own analysis went as follows. Each sample was normalized by randomly selecting 1 million high-quality reads, each carrying a distinct molecular identifier. Reads with shared molecular identifiers were discarded instead of being binned into consensus sequences. MiTCR, with a Q25 quality threshold and the strictest error-elimination algorithm, was used for CDR3 identification, clonotype clustering and error correction. A nonparametric unseen species model with Euler transformation was used to estimate a lower bound on total TCR beta diversity. The public reads were reprocessed in TCRdb via fastp at Q25 and MiXCR, keeping in-frame beta chains. All rows with the same CDR3 protein become a single entry with the most common DNA and genes. The V and J calls here are based on TCRdb, not the publication. The sample includes roughly 1.4 million distinct CDR3 sequences, with 59% observed a single time. About 6.7% of the sample is in the top ten clones.

The TCR was taken from a man between 18 and 29 years old in good health. The sequenced sample consisted of blood. The chain links TRBV4-1 with TRBJ1-2; the D gene identity is not certain. Read as DNA, the sequence is TGCGCCAGCAGCCAAGCCCGCGTGGGTGACTATGGCTACACCTTC. The resulting protein is CASSQARVGDYGYTF.